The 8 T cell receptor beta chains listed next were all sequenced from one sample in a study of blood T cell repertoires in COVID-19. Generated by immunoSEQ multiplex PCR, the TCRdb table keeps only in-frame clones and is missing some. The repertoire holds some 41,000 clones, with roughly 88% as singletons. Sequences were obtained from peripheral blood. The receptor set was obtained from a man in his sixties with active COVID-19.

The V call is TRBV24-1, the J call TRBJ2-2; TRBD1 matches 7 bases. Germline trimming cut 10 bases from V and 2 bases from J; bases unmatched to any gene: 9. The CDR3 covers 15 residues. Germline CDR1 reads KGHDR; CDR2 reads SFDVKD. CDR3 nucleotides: TGTGCCACTCAGTCCCGGGACAGAAACACCGGGGAGCTGTTTTTT. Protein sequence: CATQSRDRNTGELFF.

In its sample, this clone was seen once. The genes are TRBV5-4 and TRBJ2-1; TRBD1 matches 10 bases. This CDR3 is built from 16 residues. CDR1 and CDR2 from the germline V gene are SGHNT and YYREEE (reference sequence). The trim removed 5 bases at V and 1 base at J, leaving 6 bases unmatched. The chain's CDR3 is CASSLTGGISYNEQFF. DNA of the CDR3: TGTGCCAGCAGTTTGACAGGGGGCATTTCCTACAATGAGCAGTTCTTC.

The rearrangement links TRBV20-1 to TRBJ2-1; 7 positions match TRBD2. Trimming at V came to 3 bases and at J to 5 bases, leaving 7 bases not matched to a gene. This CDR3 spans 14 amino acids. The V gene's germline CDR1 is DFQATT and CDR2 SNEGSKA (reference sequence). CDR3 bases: TGCAGTGCTAGTGCGGGAGTGTATGACAATGAGCAGTTCTTC. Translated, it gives CSASAGVYDNEQFF.

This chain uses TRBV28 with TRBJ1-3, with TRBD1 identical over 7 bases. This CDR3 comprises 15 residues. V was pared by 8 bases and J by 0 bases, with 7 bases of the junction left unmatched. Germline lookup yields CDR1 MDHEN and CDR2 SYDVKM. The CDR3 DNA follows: TGTGCCAGCCAGCCAGGGGGTTACTCTGGAAACACCATATATTTT. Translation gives CASQPGGYSGNTIYF.

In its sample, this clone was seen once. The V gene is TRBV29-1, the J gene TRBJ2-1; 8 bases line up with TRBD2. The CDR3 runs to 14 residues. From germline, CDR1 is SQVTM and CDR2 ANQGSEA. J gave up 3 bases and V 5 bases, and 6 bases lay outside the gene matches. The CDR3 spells CSVTAGEGYNEQFF. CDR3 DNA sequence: TGCAGCGTTACAGCGGGAGAGGGCTACAATGAGCAGTTCTTC.

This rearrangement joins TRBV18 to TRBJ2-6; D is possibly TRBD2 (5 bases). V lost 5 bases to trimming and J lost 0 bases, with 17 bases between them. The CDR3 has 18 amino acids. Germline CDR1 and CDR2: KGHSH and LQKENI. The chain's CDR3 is CASSVLASGGSGANVLTF. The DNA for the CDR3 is TGTGCCAGCTCAGTCTTAGCGAGTGGAGGCTCTGGGGCCAACGTCCTGACTTTC. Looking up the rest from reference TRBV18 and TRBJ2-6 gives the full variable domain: NAGVMQNPRHLVRRRGQEARLRCSPMKGHSHVYWYRQLPEEGLKFMVYLQKENIIDESGMPKERFSAEFPKEGPSILRIQQVVRGDSAAYFCASSVLASGGSGANVLTFGAGSRLTVL.

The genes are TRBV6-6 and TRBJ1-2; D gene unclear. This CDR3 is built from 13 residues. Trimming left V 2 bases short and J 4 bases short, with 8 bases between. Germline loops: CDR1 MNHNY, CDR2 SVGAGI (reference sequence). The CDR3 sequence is CASSYETFYGYTF. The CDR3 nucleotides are TGTGCCAGCAGTTACGAAACTTTCTATGGCTACACCTTC.

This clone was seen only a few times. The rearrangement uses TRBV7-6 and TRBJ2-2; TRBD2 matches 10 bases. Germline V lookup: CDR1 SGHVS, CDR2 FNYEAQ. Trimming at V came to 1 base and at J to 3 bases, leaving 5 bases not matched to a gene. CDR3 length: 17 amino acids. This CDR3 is CASSLEVAGGHTGELFF. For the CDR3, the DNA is TGTGCCAGCAGCTTAGAGGTAGCGGGAGGCCACACCGGGGAGCTGTTTTTT.